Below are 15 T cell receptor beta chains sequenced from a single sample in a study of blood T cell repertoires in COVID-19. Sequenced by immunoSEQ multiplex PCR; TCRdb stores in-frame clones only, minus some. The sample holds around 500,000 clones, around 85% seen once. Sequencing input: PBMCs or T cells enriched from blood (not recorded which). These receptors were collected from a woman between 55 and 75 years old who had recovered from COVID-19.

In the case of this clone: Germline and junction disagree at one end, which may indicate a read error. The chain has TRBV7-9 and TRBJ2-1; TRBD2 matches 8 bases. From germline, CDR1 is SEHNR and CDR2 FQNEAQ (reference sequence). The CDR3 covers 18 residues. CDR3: CASSLDGWKRGSTGEQFF. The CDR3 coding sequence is TGTGCCAGCAGCTTAGATGGGTGGAAGCGGGGGTCCACGGGGGAGCAATTCTTC.

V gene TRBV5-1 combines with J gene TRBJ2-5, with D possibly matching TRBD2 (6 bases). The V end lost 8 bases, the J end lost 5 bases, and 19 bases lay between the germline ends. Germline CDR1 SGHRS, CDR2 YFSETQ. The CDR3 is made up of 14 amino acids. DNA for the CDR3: TGCGCCAGTAACCCCTCGGAGGGCGGGGAGACCCAGTACTTC. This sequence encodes CASNPSEGGETQYF.

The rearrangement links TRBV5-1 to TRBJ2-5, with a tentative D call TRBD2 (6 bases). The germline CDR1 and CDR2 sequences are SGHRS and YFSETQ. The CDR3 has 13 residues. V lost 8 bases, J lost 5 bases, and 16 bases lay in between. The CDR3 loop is CARRRGLPETQYF. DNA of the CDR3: TGCGCCAGGCGCCGGGGGTTGCCCGAGACCCAGTACTTC. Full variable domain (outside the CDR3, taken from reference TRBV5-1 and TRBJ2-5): KAGVTQTPRYLIKTRGQQVTLSCSPISGHRSVSWYQQTPGQGLQFLFEYFSETQRNKGNFPGRFSGRQFSNSRSEMNVSTLELGDSALYLCARRRGLPETQYFGPGTRLLVL.

The CDR3: CASSPRDRSSGYTF. The CDR3 region has the DNA TGTGCCAGCTCTCCCCGGGACAGGTCTTCTGGCTACACCTTC. The chain is built from TRBV19 and TRBJ1-2; 8 bases fit TRBD1. CDR3 length equals 14 residues. Germline loops: CDR1 LNHDA, CDR2 SQIVND (reference sequence). J was trimmed by 7 bases and V by 9 bases; bases with no gene match: 13.

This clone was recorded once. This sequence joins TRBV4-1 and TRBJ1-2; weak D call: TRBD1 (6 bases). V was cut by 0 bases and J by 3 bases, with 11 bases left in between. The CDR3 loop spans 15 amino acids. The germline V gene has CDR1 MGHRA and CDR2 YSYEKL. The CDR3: CASSQDRGIYYGYTF. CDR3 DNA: TGCGCCAGCAGCCAAGACAGGGGAATATACTATGGCTACACCTTC.

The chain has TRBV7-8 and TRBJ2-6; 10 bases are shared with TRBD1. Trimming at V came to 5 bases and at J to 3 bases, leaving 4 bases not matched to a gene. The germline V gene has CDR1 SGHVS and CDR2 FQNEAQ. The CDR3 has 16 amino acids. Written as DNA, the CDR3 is TGTGCCAGCAGCGGACAGGGGGTGGGTGGGGCCAACGTCCTGACTTTC. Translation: CASSGQGVGGANVLTF.

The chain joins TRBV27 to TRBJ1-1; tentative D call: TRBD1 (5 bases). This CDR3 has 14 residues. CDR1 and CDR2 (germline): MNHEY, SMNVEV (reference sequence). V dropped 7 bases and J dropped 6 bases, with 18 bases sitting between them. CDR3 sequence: CASMGRLKGPEAFF. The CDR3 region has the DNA TGTGCCAGCATGGGGAGGTTGAAGGGACCTGAAGCTTTCTTT.

CDR3 sequence: CASSQELPSYEQYV. The CDR3, as DNA: TGCGCCAGCAGCCAAGAACTTCCCTCCTACGAGCAGTACGTC. The chain is built from TRBV4-1 and TRBJ2-7; D is unclear. Per germline, CDR1 MGHRA and CDR2 YSYEKL. The V end lost 0 bases, the J end lost 0 bases, and 6 bases lay between the germline ends. The CDR3 is 14 amino acids.

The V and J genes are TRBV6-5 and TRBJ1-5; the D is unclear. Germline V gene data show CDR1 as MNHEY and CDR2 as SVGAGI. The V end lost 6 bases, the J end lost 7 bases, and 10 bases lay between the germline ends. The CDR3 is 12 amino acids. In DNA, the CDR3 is TGTGCCAGCAGGACCGCGGGGCAGCCCCAGCATTTT. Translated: CASRTAGQPQHF.

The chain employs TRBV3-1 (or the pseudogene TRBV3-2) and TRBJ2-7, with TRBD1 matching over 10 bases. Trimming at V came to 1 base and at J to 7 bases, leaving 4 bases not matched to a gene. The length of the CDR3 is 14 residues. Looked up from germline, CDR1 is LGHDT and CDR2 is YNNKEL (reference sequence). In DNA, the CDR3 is TGTGCCAGCAGCCAAGGACAGGGGGCGGGAGAGCAGTACGTC. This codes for CASSQGQGAGEQYV.

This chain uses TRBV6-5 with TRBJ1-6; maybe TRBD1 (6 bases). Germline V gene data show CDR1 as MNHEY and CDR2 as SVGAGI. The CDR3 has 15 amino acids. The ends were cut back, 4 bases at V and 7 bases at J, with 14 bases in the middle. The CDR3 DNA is TGTGCCAGCAGTTCGGTCGGACAGATGAATTCACCCCTCCACTTT. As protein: CASSSVGQMNSPLHF.

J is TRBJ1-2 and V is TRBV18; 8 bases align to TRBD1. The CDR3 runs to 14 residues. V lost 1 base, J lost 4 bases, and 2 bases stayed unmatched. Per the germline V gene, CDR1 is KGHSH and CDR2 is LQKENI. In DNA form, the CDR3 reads TGTGCCAGCTCACCACTTGACAGGGGCTATGGCTACACCTTC. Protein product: CASSPLDRGYGYTF.

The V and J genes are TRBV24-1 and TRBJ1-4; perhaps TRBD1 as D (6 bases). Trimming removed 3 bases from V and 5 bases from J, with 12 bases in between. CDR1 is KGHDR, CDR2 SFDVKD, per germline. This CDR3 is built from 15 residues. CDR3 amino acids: CATSDGDNSNEKLFF. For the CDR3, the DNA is TGTGCCACCAGTGATGGGGACAACTCCAATGAAAAACTGTTTTTT.

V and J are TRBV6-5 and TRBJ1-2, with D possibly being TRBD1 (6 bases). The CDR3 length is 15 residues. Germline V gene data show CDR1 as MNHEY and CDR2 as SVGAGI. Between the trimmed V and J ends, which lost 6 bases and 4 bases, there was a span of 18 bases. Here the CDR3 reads CASSSGDLVGYGYTF. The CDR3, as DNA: TGTGCCAGCAGCTCAGGGGACCTAGTGGGCTATGGCTACACCTTC.

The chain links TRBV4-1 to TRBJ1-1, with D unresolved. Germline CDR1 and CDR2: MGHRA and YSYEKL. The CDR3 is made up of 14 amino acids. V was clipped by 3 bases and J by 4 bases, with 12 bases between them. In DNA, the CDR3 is TGCGCCAGCAGCCACCAGGACGGGAGCACTGAAGCTTTCTTT. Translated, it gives CASSHQDGSTEAFF.